Described below is a single T cell receptor beta chain sequence and its context. The antigen is undetermined. The missing conserved phenylalanine or tryptophan at the end of this CDR3 makes a read error likely. The entry originates in a study of molecular identifiers for immune sequencing clone quantification. Study results and limitations: Clones of above 20 RNA copies carried over 99% of effector molecules; in naive cells they carried under 1%.

From around 18,000 to 910,000 sorted cells, naive CD8 libraries were generated with 10%, 30% or 50% RNA. Based on a CD8+CD4-CCR7+CD45RA+ profile, naive CD8 T cells were sorted. TCR libraries were built in bulk with a published protocol and specific TCR primers. TCRdb processed the PCR reads anew with MiXCR; each CDR3 protein has one entry. Of around 89,000 distinct CDR3 sequences listed, about 20% were seen once; the top ten hold about 0.85%. CDR3 size: 13 residues. Between the trimmed V and J ends, which lost 2 bases and 13 bases, there was a span of 14 bases. The germline CDR1 and CDR2 sequences are SEHNR and FQNEAQ (reference sequence).

The TCR sequence derives from a human donor in good health. Some libraries in this study had Jurkat cell RNA spiked in. The gene calls are TRBV7-9 and TRBJ1-4, with a weak D call TRBD1 (6 bases). The sequencing input was naive CD8+ T cells from blood, with Jurkat cell RNA spiked in. Subset reported: FACS-sorted CD8+CD4-CCR7+CD45RA+ naive T cells. The DNA of the CDR3 is TGTGCCAGCAGCTTACACCCCGAGACAGGACTGTTTCTT. Translated: CASSLHPETGLFL.